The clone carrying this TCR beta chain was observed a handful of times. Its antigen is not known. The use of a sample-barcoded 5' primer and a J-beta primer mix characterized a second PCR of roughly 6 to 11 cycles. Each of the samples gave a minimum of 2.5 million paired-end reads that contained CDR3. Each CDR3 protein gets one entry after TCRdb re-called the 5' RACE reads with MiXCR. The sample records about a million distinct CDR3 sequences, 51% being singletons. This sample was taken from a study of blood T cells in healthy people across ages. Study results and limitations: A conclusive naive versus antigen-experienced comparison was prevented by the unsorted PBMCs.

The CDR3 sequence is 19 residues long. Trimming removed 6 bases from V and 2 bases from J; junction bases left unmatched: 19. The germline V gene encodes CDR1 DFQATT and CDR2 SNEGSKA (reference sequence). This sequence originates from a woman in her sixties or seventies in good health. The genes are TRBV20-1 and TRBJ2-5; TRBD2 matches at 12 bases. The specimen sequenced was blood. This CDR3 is CSAAPTWRGTSGLQETQYF. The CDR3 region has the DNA TGCAGTGCGGCCCCGACATGGAGGGGGACTAGCGGGCTTCAAGAGACCCAGTACTTC.